This TCR beta chain is from a study of spatial heterogeneity in lung cancer (dated by TCRdb to between 2019 and 2020). Looking at the study overall: The donors were more than 65 patients from the lung TRACERx cohort who had early-stage, untreated non-small cell lung cancer. Follow-up PBMC samples were sequenced whenever available, and the median time to follow-up was two to three years after resection. Beta-chain transcripts were consistently detected in greater numbers than alpha-chain transcripts, which likely reflects a higher abundance of beta-chain transcripts. In the raw uncorrected reads, each unique combination of TCR and UMI appeared on average more than ten times. In non-small cell lung cancer, the study quantitatively compared TCR alpha and beta repertoires across several tumor regions, matched nontumor lung, and blood. Nonsynonymous mutation counts, determined by whole-exome sequencing of tumor tissue, were related to features of the TCR repertoire. Both alpha and beta chains were TCR-sequenced in a few hundred tumor regions, under 80 matched nontumor lung samples and 56 PBMC samples obtained at surgery.

The research as a whole found: Ubiquitous expanded tumor TCRs showed up in blood more often at tumor resection than at routine follow-up. Confirming at a functional level the hypothesis that regional TCRs recognize regional mutations was considered to require additional single-cell paired TCR alpha and beta sequencing. Only 14 patients were included in comparisons of baseline and follow-up blood repertoires.

Read against the paper, the sample's time point label means: blood at routine non-recurrence follow-up after resection. Without any cell sorting, TCR sequencing was performed on whole RNA extracted either from tumor and nontumor lung tissue or from cryopreserved PBMC samples. A patient was chosen for TCR sequencing only when enough RNA was available from at least two tumor regions. To note about this clonotype: The antigen it recognizes is unknown. Qualities for individual bases were not recorded, and no much larger clone is one base off. This beta chain is a stray sequence in a library constructed for alpha chains; its clone size is not meaningful.

The library was generated by 5' RACE. The sequencer listed for this sample is NextSeq 500. To allow correction of PCR and sequencing errors, the TCR library protocol tagged every TCR cDNA molecule with a unique molecular identifier. As for the authors' bioinformatics: Decombinator tools were used for TCR identification, UMI-based error correction and CDR3 extraction. Expanded TCRs were defined as those above a frequency of 2 per 1,000, corresponding to the top 1% of the tumor frequency distribution. Each repertoire was subsampled 100 times to 5,000 TCRs, after which Renyi diversity was computed with the R vegan package. CDR3 similarity networks were built from amino acid triplet string-kernel similarity, connecting CDR3s with pairwise similarity above 0.82. TCRdb redid the processing of the public reads, applying fastp at Q25 and MiXCR, and retained in-frame beta chains. Under each unique CDR3 protein, matching rows form one entry showing the most common genes and DNA. TCRdb, rather than the study authors, made the V and J calls. In this sample the table shows 600 to 800 distinct CDR3 sequences, around 69% of which occur a single time. The ten largest clones add up to just under 30% of the sample.

Sequences were derived from PBMCs, sampled at follow-up. This receptor was identified in a female donor with early-stage non-small cell lung cancer.

The bases read TGTGCCAGCCGGGACCTAAAATACAATCAGCCCCAGCATTTT. Its translation is CASRDLKYNQPQHF. This chain is built from TRBV27 and TRBJ1-5, and TRBD1 may be the D gene, going by 5 matching bases. CDR1 and CDR2, per the germline V gene (reference sequence), are MNHEY and SMNVEV. The CDR3 covers 14 residues, taking in both the cysteine and the phenylalanine. Of all the DNA, just the CDR3 is kept, 42 bases in frame from base 1. V is pared back by 8 bases and J by 3 bases, with 14 bases lying between the germline termini.